A selection of T cell receptor beta chains follows, all from one sample in a study of T cell responses to AZD1222 COVID-19 vaccine. Assay used: immunoSEQ multiplex PCR; TCRdb lists only in-frame clones, some missing. The table lists 150,000 to 200,000 clones, about 92% of them singletons, with 1% to 1.5% in the top ten. The sequences come from peripheral blood, collected 28 days after the second AZD1222 dose. Every receptor here comes from an adult who received the AZD1222 COVID-19 vaccine. CDR3s include the opening cysteine and the closing phenylalanine or tryptophan. D genes are given only for firm matches. Only part of the rows carry a size: once, few, many, or a class if the clone is expanded.

cdr3_nt	cdr3_aa	v_call	cdr3_length	clone_size	d_call	j_call
TGTGCCAGCAGCTTACCCCCACAGGGGGCAGGGGGCTACACCTTC	CASSLPPQGAGGYTF	TRBV7-9	15	NA	TRBD1	TRBJ1-2
TGCAGCGTTGAAAAAGGTTCTGGAAACACCATATATTTT	CSVEKGSGNTIYF	TRBV29-1	13	NA	NA	TRBJ1-3
TGTGCCAGCAGTGAGTCAGGGGGCGCGACGGTTAACACTGAAGCTTTCTTT	CASSESGGATVNTEAFF	TRBV6-1	17	NA	TRBD1	TRBJ1-1
TGCGCCAGCAGCTTTTCGGCCGGGGGGACCCTCCACTTT	CASSFSAGGTLHF	TRBV5-1	13	NA	NA	TRBJ1-6
TGTGCCAGCAGCAGGGTGCGGGGGGACTATGGCTACACCTTC	CASSRVRGDYGYTF	TRBV21-1	14	NA	NA	TRBJ1-2
TGCGCCAGCAGCCAAGAACGATTCCTAGCGGGTAAACAAGAGACCCAGTACTTC	CASSQERFLAGKQETQYF	TRBV4-3	18	NA	TRBD2	TRBJ2-5
TGTGCCAGCAGCCCGCGGGGTATCAATGAGCAGTTCTTC	CASSPRGINEQFF	TRBV7-3	13	NA	NA	TRBJ2-1
TGTGCCAGCAGTCGGGACAGGGCGAGTGGCTACACCTTC	CASSRDRASGYTF	TRBV2	13	few	TRBD1	TRBJ1-2
TGTGCCAGCGTCGTCGGGACCGCCTTTAGCACAGATACGCAGTATTTT	CASVVGTAFSTDTQYF	TRBV5-5	16	NA	NA	TRBJ2-3
TGTGCCAGCAGTTTATTAGGACAGGGGGATTCACCCCTCCACTTT	CASSLLGQGDSPLHF	TRBV28	15	NA	TRBD1	TRBJ1-6
TGTGCCAGCACTAAGACAGAGACCAAACCTGGAAACACCATATATTTT	CASTKTETKPGNTIYF	TRBV6-7	16	NA	NA	TRBJ1-3
TGTGCCAGCAGTTTGCCTAGGGCAGGTCGCGAGACCCAGTACTTC	CASSLPRAGRETQYF	TRBV28	15	NA	NA	TRBJ2-5
TGTGCCAGCAGCGTTAGCGGGGGGAAAGATACGCAGTATTTT	CASSVSGGKDTQYF	TRBV9	14	NA	TRBD2	TRBJ2-3
TGTGCCACCAGTGGTCCCCAATTTGGCGGGCAGTTCTTC	CATSGPQFGGQFF	TRBV24-1	13	NA	NA	TRBJ2-1
TGTGCCAGCAGCTTATCGACGGGGATTTACAATGAGCAGTTCTTC	CASSLSTGIYNEQFF	TRBV7-2	15	NA	NA	TRBJ2-1
TGTGCCAGCACCTCGGGGGGCCAAGAGACCCAGTACTTC	CASTSGGQETQYF	TRBV5-6	13	NA	TRBD2	TRBJ2-5
TGTGCCAGCAGCCTTCTTAACCCATCAGGAAGCTCTGGAAACACCATATATTTT	CASSLLNPSGSSGNTIYF	TRBV3-1/TRBV3-2	18	NA	NA	TRBJ1-3
TGCAGCGTTGAAAGAGGGGGAGCTAACTATGGCTACACCTTC	CSVERGGANYGYTF	TRBV29-1	14	NA	NA	TRBJ1-2
TGTGCCAGCAGTTTCTTAATAGCGGGAGGCACAGATACGCAGTATTTT	CASSFLIAGGTDTQYF	TRBV5-5	16	NA	TRBD2	TRBJ2-3
TGTGCCAGTAGTATAGGAGGGCCTGGAAACACCATATATTTT	CASSIGGPGNTIYF	TRBV19	14	NA	NA	TRBJ1-3
TGTGCCAGCAGCGCCGTGACAGATACGCAGTATTTT	CASSAVTDTQYF	TRBV9	12	NA	NA	TRBJ2-3
TGCGCCAGCAGCTGGATGACAGGACCCAGTTTGAACACTGAAGCTTTCTTT	CASSWMTGPSLNTEAFF	TRBV5-1	17	NA	NA	TRBJ1-1
TGCGCCAGCAGCTCATCGGTTTCGGGCACTGAAGCTTTCTTT	CASSSSVSGTEAFF	TRBV5-1	14	NA	NA	TRBJ1-1
TGTGCCAGCAGCTCAGGGGGGGCAATGGCTGGAAACACCATATATTTT	CASSSGGAMAGNTIYF	TRBV9	16	NA	TRBD1	TRBJ1-3
TGTGCCAGCAGCCACCTGGGACTGGGCCTAGCGGGGGATAGCTCCTACAATGAGCAGTTCTTC	CASSHLGLGLAGDSSYNEQFF	TRBV3-1/TRBV3-2	21	NA	TRBD2	TRBJ2-1
TGCGCCAGCAGCCACGAACAAGCCCTGGGACTCTCTGGAAACACCATATATTTT	CASSHEQALGLSGNTIYF	TRBV4-1	18	NA	NA	TRBJ1-3
TGTGCCAGCAGCCCTTGGCTAGCGGAGACTACATGGGAGCAGTTCTTC	CASSPWLAETTWEQFF	TRBV7-6	16	NA	TRBD2	TRBJ2-1
TGTGCCAGCAGTTCACTGTCCCGCTGGGAGACCCAGTACTTC	CASSSLSRWETQYF	TRBV6-5	14	NA	NA	TRBJ2-5
TGTGCCAGCAGCTTAGAAGGAGGGAATGGCTACACCTTC	CASSLEGGNGYTF	TRBV7-9	13	NA	NA	TRBJ1-2
TGTGCCAGCAGCTTGAGGGGGCTAAAGAACACCATATATTTT	CASSLRGLKNTIYF	TRBV5-4	14	NA	TRBD1	TRBJ1-3
TGCGCCAGCAGCTTGGACACCAGTCTACGGGAGCAGTACTTC	CASSLDTSLREQYF	TRBV5-1	14	NA	NA	TRBJ2-7
TGTGCCAGCAGTTACGCAGGCGTCGTGAGGGGCTACACCTTC	CASSYAGVVRGYTF	TRBV6-2/TRBV6-3	14	NA	NA	TRBJ1-2
TGTGCCAGCTCACCAGGTCTCGGGGAGCAGTACTTC	CASSPGLGEQYF	TRBV18	12	NA	NA	TRBJ2-7
TGTGCCAGCTCACCCAACGGACAGCATTATGGCTACACCTTC	CASSPNGQHYGYTF	TRBV18	14	NA	NA	TRBJ1-2